This T cell receptor beta chain derives from a study of cytomegalovirus exposure and HLA in healthy donors. General study results and limits: A later analysis showed HLA-associated TCR beta chains outstripping equally common others in clonal expansion. Accounts indicate the classifier identified cytomegalovirus status with strong specificity and sensitivity.

Germline V gene sequence: CDR1 SGHTA, CDR2 FQGNSA. This CDR3 region has 14 residues. The V and J ends lost 1 base and 6 bases respectively, with 13 bases between them. Regarding this clone: What it binds is unknown.

Both 60 Vbeta primers and 13 Jbeta primers went into the PCR. Repertoires were generated with immunoSEQ multiplex PCR, while TCRdb's copy carries only in-frame clones and drops some. The sample records tens of thousands of clones, 60% to 85% being singletons. What was sequenced was PBMCs. This chain joins TRBV7-2 and TRBJ2-7; the D gene is possibly TRBD1 (5 bases). The sequence was collected from a male donor in good health and CMV-seropositive. The CDR3 sequence: CASSLGGQAGEQYF. In DNA, the CDR3 is TGTGCCAGCAGCTTAGGAGGACAAGCCGGCGAGCAGTACTTC.